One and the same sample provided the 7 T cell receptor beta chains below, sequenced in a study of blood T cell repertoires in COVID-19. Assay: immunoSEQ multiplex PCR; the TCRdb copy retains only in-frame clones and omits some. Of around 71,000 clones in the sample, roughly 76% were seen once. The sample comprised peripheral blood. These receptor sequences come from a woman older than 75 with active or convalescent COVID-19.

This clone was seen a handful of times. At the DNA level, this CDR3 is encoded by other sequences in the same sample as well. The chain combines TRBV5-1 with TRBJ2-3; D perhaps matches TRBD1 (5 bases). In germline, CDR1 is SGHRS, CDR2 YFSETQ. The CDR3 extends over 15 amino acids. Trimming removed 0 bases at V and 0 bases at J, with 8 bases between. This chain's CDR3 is CASSLGQGSTDTQYF. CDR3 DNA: TGCGCCAGCAGCTTGGGTCAGGGCAGCACAGATACGCAGTATTTT.

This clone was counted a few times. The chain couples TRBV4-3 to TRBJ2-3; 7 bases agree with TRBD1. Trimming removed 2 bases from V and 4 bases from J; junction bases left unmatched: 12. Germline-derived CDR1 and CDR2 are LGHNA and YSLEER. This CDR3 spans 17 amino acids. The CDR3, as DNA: TGCGCCAGCAGCCAAACAGGGGATCTCGTTGGGGCAGATACGCAGTATTTT. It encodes CASSQTGDLVGADTQYF.

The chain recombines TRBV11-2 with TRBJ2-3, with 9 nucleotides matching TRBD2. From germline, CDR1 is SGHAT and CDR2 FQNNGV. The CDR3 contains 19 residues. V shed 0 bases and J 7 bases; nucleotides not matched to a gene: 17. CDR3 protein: CASSLDGPLAGYPPNTQYF. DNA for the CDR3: TGTGCCAGCAGCTTAGATGGTCCTCTAGCGGGATACCCCCCGAATACGCAGTATTTT.

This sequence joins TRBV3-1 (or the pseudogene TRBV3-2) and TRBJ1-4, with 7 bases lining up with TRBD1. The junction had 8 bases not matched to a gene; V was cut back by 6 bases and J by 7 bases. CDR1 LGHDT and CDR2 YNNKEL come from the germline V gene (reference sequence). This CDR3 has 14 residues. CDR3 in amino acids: CASSQTGAGEKLFF. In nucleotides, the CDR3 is TGTGCCAGCAGTCAAACAGGGGCGGGTGAAAAACTGTTTTTT.

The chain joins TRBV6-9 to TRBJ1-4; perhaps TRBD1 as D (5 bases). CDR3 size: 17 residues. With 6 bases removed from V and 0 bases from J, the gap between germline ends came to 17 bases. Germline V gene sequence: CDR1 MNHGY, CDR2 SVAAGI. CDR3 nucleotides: TGTGCCAGCAGGCTCGGGGGTCGACCCGCAACTAATGAAAAACTGTTTTTT. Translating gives CASRLGGRPATNEKLFF.

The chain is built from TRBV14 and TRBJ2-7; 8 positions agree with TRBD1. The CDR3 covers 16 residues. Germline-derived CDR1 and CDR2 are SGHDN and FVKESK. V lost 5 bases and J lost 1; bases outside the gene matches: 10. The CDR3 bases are TGTGCCAGCAGCTCCGATCCCCGGGACAGGTCCTACGAGCAGTACTTC. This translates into CASSSDPRDRSYEQYF.

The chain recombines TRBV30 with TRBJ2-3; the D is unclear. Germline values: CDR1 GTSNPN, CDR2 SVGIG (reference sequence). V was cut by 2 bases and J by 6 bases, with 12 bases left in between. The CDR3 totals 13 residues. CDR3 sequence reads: CAWSFQISDTQYF. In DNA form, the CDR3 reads TGTGCCTGGAGTTTCCAGATTTCGGATACGCAGTATTTT. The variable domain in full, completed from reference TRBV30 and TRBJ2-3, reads SQTIHQWPATLVQPVGSPLSLECTVEGTSNPNLYWYRQAAGRGLQLLFYSVGIGQISSEVPQNLSASRPQDRQFILSSKKLLLSDSGFYLCAWSFQISDTQYFGPGTRLTVL.